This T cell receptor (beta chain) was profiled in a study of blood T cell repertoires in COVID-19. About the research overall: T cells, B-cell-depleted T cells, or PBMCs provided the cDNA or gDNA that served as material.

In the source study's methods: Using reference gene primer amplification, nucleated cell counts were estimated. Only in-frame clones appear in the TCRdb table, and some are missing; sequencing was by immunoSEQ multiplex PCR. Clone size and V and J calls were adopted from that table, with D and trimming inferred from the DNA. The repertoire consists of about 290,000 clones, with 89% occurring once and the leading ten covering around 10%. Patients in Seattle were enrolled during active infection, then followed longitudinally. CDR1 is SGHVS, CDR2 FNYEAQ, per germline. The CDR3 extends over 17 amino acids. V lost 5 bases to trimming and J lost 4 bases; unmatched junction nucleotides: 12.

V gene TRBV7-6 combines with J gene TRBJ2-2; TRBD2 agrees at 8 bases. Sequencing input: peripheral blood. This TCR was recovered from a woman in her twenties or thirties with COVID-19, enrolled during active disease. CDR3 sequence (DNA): TGTGCCAGCAGCCTCCTCCCCGGGGGGGCCGGCACCGGGGAGCTGTTTTTT. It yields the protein CASSLLPGGAGTGELFF.